The clone carrying this T cell receptor (beta chain) was detected a few times. Antigen unknown. This sample was taken from a study of CD8 T cells in ankylosing spondylitis. In germline, CDR1 is MDHEN, CDR2 SYDVKM. This CDR3 has 16 residues. With 4 bases removed from V and 4 bases from J, the gap between germline ends came to 19 bases. Study results and caveats: Within ankylosing spondylitis blood, a TCR beta motif made up of several highly homologous variants appeared to be characteristic. Disease-linked clones were reportedly significantly enriched in matched ankylosing spondylitis synovial fluid. Peripheral blood held disease-linked clones only at relatively low frequency, and these were CD8+.

A quantitative 5'-RACE method, one with molecular barcodes, was used to make TCR beta libraries. TCRdb re-analysed the 5' RACE reads in MiXCR, keeping a single row per CDR3 protein. Of about 330,000 distinct CDR3 sequences in the sample, roughly 8% are singletons; the top ten hold more than 12%. This chain connects TRBV28 to TRBJ2-5, with D perhaps matching TRBD1 (5 bases). The sequence was collected from a male donor with ankylosing spondylitis. The sequencing sample was made of blood, either unsorted or a sorted T cell fraction (not recorded which). DNA for the CDR3: TGTGCCAGCAGTTCCCCCCGTTGGCAGGGAATAGAGACCCAGTACTTC. Amino acids: CASSSPRWQGIETQYF.